This TCR beta chain was sequenced for a study of T cell responses to AZD1222 COVID-19 vaccine. A word on this clone: What it binds is not known.

Study-wide points: Females outnumbered males among donors, who were mostly white British; clonal diversity was possibly underestimated. Two doses of AZD1222 preceded a rise in Spike-specific TCR breadth and depth. Scientists sampled the repertoires only once the peak T cell response had passed.

Method: immunoSEQ multiplex PCR; TCRdb's copy keeps in-frame clones and lacks some. The sample carries about 83,000 clones, around 90% recorded once. The CDR3 length is 17 residues. Germline V gene data show CDR1 as SGHRS and CDR2 as YFSETQ. The V end was cut by 0 bases, the J end by 2 bases, with 12 bases between. This TCR derives from an adult who received the AZD1222 COVID-19 vaccine. Sequences were derived from peripheral blood, sampled 28 days after the second AZD1222 dose. The rearrangement joins TRBV5-1 to TRBJ1-6; D is possibly TRBD1 (5 bases). The CDR3 nucleotides read TGCGCCAGCAGCTTGGCGGGGCAAGCGGCCTATAATTCACCCCTCCACTTT. As protein: CASSLAGQAAYNSPLHF.